These 22 T cell receptor beta chains were all obtained from the same sample, sequenced in a study of long-term antiretroviral therapy in people with HIV. Runs used v3.0 of the immunoSEQ assay and were done at survey level. Produced via immunoSEQ multiplex PCR; TCRdb's table is partial and in-frame only. The top ten clones hold about 5.8% of a sample with about 36,000 clones, roughly 80% of them seen once. The starting material was unsorted PBMCs, obtained 3.4 years after starting antiretroviral therapy. All receptors derive from a man aged 25 to 45 with HIV.

This chain links TRBV27 with TRBJ1-2; TRBD1 matches 8 bases. With 4 bases clipped from V and 6 bases from J, the junction kept 13 bases outside the gene matches. The germline CDR1 and CDR2 sequences are MNHEY and SMNVEV (reference sequence). The CDR3 has 16 residues. The DNA for the CDR3 is TGTGCCAGCAGTTCATACACAGGGGGAAGAAACAATGGCTACACCTTC. Its protein is CASSSYTGGRNNGYTF.

The V call is TRBV5-1, the J call TRBJ2-7; D may be TRBD2 (6 bases). This CDR3 is 15 amino acids long. Per germline, CDR1 SGHRS and CDR2 YFSETQ. The V end lost 0 bases, the J end lost 5 bases, and 15 bases lay between the germline ends. DNA of the CDR3: TGCGCCAGCAGCTTGGGGCCGAGCATAGCGGACGAGCAGTACTTC. It is translated as CASSLGPSIADEQYF.

The V call is TRBV30, the J call TRBJ1-1; 8 positions agree with TRBD1. The CDR3 extends over 13 amino acids. V gave up 2 bases and J gave up 6 bases; unmatched junction bases: 5. Germline V gene data show CDR1 as GTSNPN and CDR2 as SVGIG (reference sequence). CDR3 in amino acids: CAWSFQGASEAFF. CDR3 nucleotide sequence: TGTGCCTGGAGTTTTCAGGGGGCCTCTGAAGCTTTCTTT.

This clone was detected a few times. V and J are TRBV7-2 and TRBJ2-1, with TRBD2 matching 10 bases. The CDR3 extends over 16 amino acids. V was clipped by 8 bases and J by 7 bases; unmatched bases: 14. Germline CDR1 and CDR2: SGHTA and FQGNSA. Here the CDR3 reads CASFRPVIAGGNEQFF. DNA of the CDR3: TGTGCCAGCTTCCGCCCGGTAATAGCGGGAGGTAATGAGCAGTTCTTC.

The chain carries TRBV6-6 and TRBJ1-1, with 10 bases that match TRBD1. The CDR3 runs to 14 residues. V trimming: 7 bases; J trimming: 4 bases; junction bases outside the gene matches: 6. Per germline, CDR1 MNHNY and CDR2 SVGAGI (reference sequence). CDR3 region: CASNRQGAPTEAFF. The DNA of the CDR3 is TGTGCCAGCAACCGACAGGGGGCCCCCACTGAAGCTTTCTTT.

This rearrangement joins TRBV30 to TRBJ1-2; D perhaps matches TRBD1 (5 bases). CDR1 and CDR2 from the germline V gene are GTSNPN and SVGIG (reference sequence). V lost 2 bases, J lost 4 bases, and 14 bases lay in between. The CDR3 length is 14 residues. DNA of the CDR3: TGTGCCTGGAGTCTCCGGGACGGAACCTATGGCTACACCTTC. This gives the protein CAWSLRDGTYGYTF.

The chain uses TRBV27 and TRBJ2-3; no clear D gene. V was trimmed by 5 bases and J by 10 bases, leaving 13 bases between them. Germline V gene data show CDR1 as MNHEY and CDR2 as SMNVEV (reference sequence). The CDR3 sequence is 12 residues long. CDR3 DNA: TGTGCCAGCAGTCCTCAGTTTGGGGCGCAGTATTTT. Encoded protein: CASSPQFGAQYF.

This sequence joins TRBV4-3 and TRBJ2-1; TRBD1 matches at 9 bases. CDR1 and CDR2 (germline): LGHNA, YSLEER. The CDR3 runs to 15 residues. V dropped 4 bases and J dropped 4; count of bases not matched to a gene: 5. CDR3 DNA sequence: TGCGCCAGCAGCCGGGACAGGGCCCTGTACAATGAGCAGTTCTTC. It yields the protein CASSRDRALYNEQFF.

This sequence joins TRBV25-1 and TRBJ2-7, with D possibly matching TRBD1 (5 bases). The CDR3 totals 12 residues. The V gene lost 4 bases and the J gene lost 3 bases, with 7 bases spanning the gap. Per germline, CDR1 MGHDK and CDR2 SYGVNS. The CDR3 sequence: CASSGRVYEQYF. CDR3 bases: TGTGCCAGCAGTGGCAGGGTCTACGAGCAGTACTTC.

The gene calls are TRBV7-6 and TRBJ2-3, with TRBD1 matching over 7 bases. Germline lookup yields CDR1 SGHVS and CDR2 FNYEAQ. V gave up 5 bases and J gave up 2 bases; unmatched junction bases: 4. CDR3 length: 14 amino acids. The CDR3 region has the DNA TGTGCCAGCAGCCCCGGACAGGTCACAGATACGCAGTATTTT. Translating it yields CASSPGQVTDTQYF.

The rearrangement uses TRBV15 and TRBJ2-1, with 9 bases matching TRBD2. CDR1 LNHNV and CDR2 YYDKDF come from the germline V gene (reference sequence). This CDR3 is 16 amino acids long. Losses at the gene ends were 0 bases for V and 6 bases for J; bases not matched to a gene: 6. The CDR3 loop is CATSRDLGGRVNEQFF. DNA for the CDR3: TGTGCCACCAGCAGAGATCTCGGCGGGAGGGTCAATGAGCAGTTCTTC.

This chain links TRBV6-6 with TRBJ1-2; D ambiguous. The V and J ends lost 0 bases and 2 bases respectively, with 7 bases between them. The CDR3 is 14 amino acids. The germline V gene encodes CDR1 MNHNY and CDR2 SVGAGI (reference sequence). As DNA, the CDR3 is TGTGCCAGCAGTTACTCGCCGGAGAACTATGGCTACACCTTC. It is translated as CASSYSPENYGYTF.

The chain is built from TRBV13 and TRBJ2-1, with D possibly TRBD1 on 5 matching bases. From germline, CDR1 is PRHDT and CDR2 FYEKMQ (reference sequence). V was pared by 2 bases and J by 7 bases, with 21 bases between. CDR3 length: 17 amino acids. The CDR3 sequence is CASSLNFPDTLGNEQFF. DNA of the CDR3: TGTGCCAGCAGCTTAAATTTCCCGGACACACTCGGGAATGAGCAGTTCTTC. Filled out from reference TRBV13 and TRBJ2-1, the complete variable domain reads AAGVIQSPRHLIKEKRETATLKCYPIPRHDTVYWYQQGPGQDPQFLISFYEKMQSDKGSIPDRFSAQQFSDYHSELNMSSLELGDSALYFCASSLNFPDTLGNEQFFGPGTRLTVL.

The chain recombines TRBV10-3 with TRBJ1-1, with D tentatively TRBD1 (6 bases). Trimming removed 3 bases at V and 5 bases at J, with 16 bases between. The CDR3 sequence is 15 residues long. The V gene's germline CDR1 is ENHRY and CDR2 SYGVKD. The CDR3 bases are TGTGCCATCAGTGATTTGAGGGGGGCAGGGACTGAAGCTTTCTTT. It specifies CAISDLRGAGTEAFF.

The chain's CDR3 is CSVEGVGSGYEQFF. The CDR3 DNA reads TGCAGCGTTGAAGGGGTGGGATCAGGTTATGAGCAGTTCTTC. The genes are TRBV29-1 and TRBJ2-1; no clear D gene. Germline CDR1 reads SQVTM; CDR2 reads ANQGSEA. The CDR3 has 14 amino acids. Trimming cost V 1 base and J 8 bases, with 15 bases left between them.

The chain combines TRBV7-9 with TRBJ1-2; a possible D gene is TRBD1 (6 bases). This CDR3 comprises 12 residues. Germline values: CDR1 SEHNR, CDR2 FQNEAQ (reference sequence). Deletions cut 5 bases from V and 7 bases from J, with 11 bases between. For the CDR3, the DNA is TGTGCCAGCAGCGCCGGGGGCCCTGGCTACACCTTC. Amino acid sequence: CASSAGGPGYTF.

The rearrangement joins TRBV18 to TRBJ1-4; no reliable D call. V was pared by 2 bases and J by 0 bases, with 13 bases between. The CDR3 runs 17 residues. Germline CDR1 and CDR2: KGHSH and LQKENI. CDR3 protein: CASSPIGPGATNEKLFF. The CDR3 coding sequence is TGTGCCAGCTCACCAATAGGGCCCGGTGCAACTAATGAAAAACTGTTTTTT.

J is TRBJ2-1 and V is TRBV6-5, with 9 bases fitting TRBD1. CDR1 is MNHEY and CDR2 is SVGAGI in the germline V gene. This CDR3 is built from 15 residues. The J segment lost 0 bases and the V segment lost 6 bases, leaving 3 bases of the junction unmatched. CDR3 in DNA: TGTGCCAGCAGAGCGACAGGGGGCTCCTACAATGAGCAGTTCTTC. Translation gives CASRATGGSYNEQFF.

The chain joins TRBV18 to TRBJ1-3; no firm D call. CDR1 KGHSH and CDR2 LQKENI come from the germline V gene. Trimming stripped 3 bases from V and 1 base from J, with 16 bases between. The CDR3 has 17 amino acids. The CDR3 sequence: CASSPSWTGISGNTIYF. The CDR3 nucleotides are TGTGCCAGCTCACCGTCCTGGACGGGGATATCTGGAAACACCATATATTTT.

Concerning this clone itself: Other DNA sequences in this specimen translate into the identical CDR3. The chain employs TRBV29-1 and TRBJ2-7; 10 bases map to TRBD1. Germline values: CDR1 SQVTM, CDR2 ANQGSEA. The CDR3 totals 14 residues. The V gene end was trimmed by 6 bases and the J gene end by 3 bases; junction bases not matched to a gene: 8. CDR3 in amino acids: CSVEIGDRGYEQYF. CDR3 coding DNA: TGCAGCGTAGAGATCGGGGACAGGGGCTACGAGCAGTACTTC.

The gene calls are TRBV9 and TRBJ2-1; 9 nucleotides match TRBD1. Germline-derived CDR1 and CDR2 are SGDLS and YYNGEE. The CDR3 runs 12 residues. V shed 7 bases, J shed 7 bases, and the junction held 3 bases outside the gene matches. The CDR3 nucleotides are TGTGCCAGCGGGACAGGGCGGAATGAGCAGTTCTTC. This gives the protein CASGTGRNEQFF.

The rearrangement links TRBV7-9 to TRBJ2-3, with 12 bases matching TRBD2. The CDR3 spans 17 residues. CDR1 SEHNR and CDR2 FQNEAQ come from the germline V gene (reference sequence). With 5 bases clipped from V and 4 bases from J, the junction kept 10 bases outside the gene matches. CDR3 sequence: CASSMETSGRIADTQYF. The CDR3 nucleotides are TGTGCCAGCAGCATGGAGACTAGCGGGAGAATTGCAGATACGCAGTATTTT.